Listed below are T cell receptor beta chains from one sample, sequenced in a study of T cell responses to AZD1222 COVID-19 vaccine. TCRdb's copy holds only in-frame clones and misses some; the assay was immunoSEQ multiplex PCR. Among some 100,000 clones listed, 90% were seen once. Source: peripheral blood, taken on day 0 of AZD1222 vaccination. These receptors came from an adult in good health. Both conserved end residues are part of each CDR3. Fields, in order: V gene, clone size, J gene, D gene, CDR3 DNA, CDR3 protein. The D gene is left open where the match is weak. Clone size is shown for a subset of rows, as once, few, many or a class of expanded clone.

v_gene: TRBV5-1
abundance: once
j_gene: TRBJ1-1
d_gene: -
CDR3nt: TGCGCCAGCAGCTTGTGGCAGTCGAACACTGAAGCTTTCTTT
CDR3aa: CASSLWQSNTEAFF

v_gene: TRBV29-1
abundance: once
j_gene: TRBJ1-6
d_gene: TRBD1
CDR3nt: TGCAGCCCCACGGCTCCTCAGGGGGGGGACTATAATTCACCCCTCCACTTT
CDR3aa: CSPTAPQGGDYNSPLHF

v_gene: TRBV6-6
abundance: -
j_gene: TRBJ2-3
d_gene: TRBD2
CDR3nt: TGTGCCAGCAGGCTAGCGGGGGGGCCACCAGATACGCAGTATTTT
CDR3aa: CASRLAGGPPDTQYF

v_gene: TRBV6-2/TRBV6-3
abundance: -
j_gene: TRBJ1-2
d_gene: -
CDR3nt: TGTGCCAGCAGTTCGCTGACAGGACCCTATGGCTACACCTTC
CDR3aa: CASSSLTGPYGYTF

v_gene: TRBV9
abundance: -
j_gene: TRBJ1-1
d_gene: TRBD1
CDR3nt: TGTGCCAGCAGCGTAGCAGGGACAGCCAACACTGAAGCTTTCTTT
CDR3aa: CASSVAGTANTEAFF

v_gene: TRBV30
abundance: -
j_gene: TRBJ2-1
d_gene: TRBD2
CDR3nt: TGTGCCTGGAGTGTCATGTCTAGCGGGGGGGCTGAGCAGTTCTTC
CDR3aa: CAWSVMSSGGAEQFF

v_gene: TRBV6-1
abundance: -
j_gene: TRBJ2-3
d_gene: -
CDR3nt: TGTGCCAGCAGTGAATGGGGATCTACGCAGTATTTT
CDR3aa: CASSEWGSTQYF

v_gene: TRBV6-5
abundance: -
j_gene: TRBJ1-1
d_gene: TRBD1
CDR3nt: TGTGCCAGCAGGAACAGGGGGCGCGGAACTGAAGTTTTCTTT
CDR3aa: CASRNRGRGTEVFF

v_gene: TRBV5-1
abundance: -
j_gene: TRBJ2-6
d_gene: TRBD1
CDR3nt: TGCGCCAGTTCCGGGACAGGTTTCTCTGGGGCCAACGTCCTGACTTTC
CDR3aa: CASSGTGFSGANVLTF

v_gene: TRBV28
abundance: -
j_gene: TRBJ1-1
d_gene: -
CDR3nt: TGTGCCAGCAGTACCGGAACTGAAGCTTTCTTT
CDR3aa: CASSTGTEAFF

v_gene: TRBV5-6
abundance: few
j_gene: TRBJ2-7
d_gene: -
CDR3nt: TGTGCCAGCAGCTGGGGGGGGCGGAAGTACGAGCAGTACTTC
CDR3aa: CASSWGGRKYEQYF

v_gene: TRBV7-2
abundance: few
j_gene: TRBJ1-6
d_gene: -
CDR3nt: TGTGCCAGCACAGCAGGGTCTGGTTCACCCCTCCACTTT
CDR3aa: CASTAGSGSPLHF

v_gene: TRBV30
abundance: -
j_gene: TRBJ1-5
d_gene: -
CDR3nt: TGTGCCTGCGGGAATCAGCCCCAGCATTTT
CDR3aa: CACGNQPQHF

v_gene: TRBV18
abundance: few
j_gene: TRBJ1-1
d_gene: -
CDR3nt: TGTGCCAGCTCACGAAGACAGAACACTGAAGCTTTCTTT
CDR3aa: CASSRRQNTEAFF

v_gene: TRBV27
abundance: -
j_gene: TRBJ2-7
d_gene: -
CDR3nt: TGTGCCAGCAGTTTATTGGGAGACGAGCAGTACTTC
CDR3aa: CASSLLGDEQYF

v_gene: TRBV7-9
abundance: -
j_gene: TRBJ1-2
d_gene: TRBD1
CDR3nt: TGTGCCAGCAGCCTGGGGTGGGGACAGGGATCTTACTACACCTTC
CDR3aa: CASSLGWGQGSYYTF

v_gene: TRBV11-2
abundance: -
j_gene: TRBJ2-4
d_gene: TRBD1
CDR3nt: TGTGCCAGCAGCTTTACAGGGGGCAACATTCAGTACTTC
CDR3aa: CASSFTGGNIQYF

v_gene: TRBV3-1/TRBV3-2
abundance: -
j_gene: TRBJ1-6
d_gene: -
CDR3nt: TGTGCCAGCAGCCAGTTAAGGACCTCCTATAATTCACCCCTCCACTTT
CDR3aa: CASSQLRTSYNSPLHF

v_gene: TRBV18
abundance: -
j_gene: TRBJ1-5
d_gene: -
CDR3nt: TGTGCCAGCTCCACGGCAGGAAATCAGCCCCAGCATTTT
CDR3aa: CASSTAGNQPQHF

v_gene: TRBV6-1
abundance: -
j_gene: TRBJ2-7
d_gene: -
CDR3nt: TGTGCCAGCAGTGAGGGGGCTACCTACGAGCAGTACTTC
CDR3aa: CASSEGATYEQYF

v_gene: TRBV28
abundance: -
j_gene: TRBJ2-3
d_gene: -
CDR3nt: TGTGCCAGCAGTTTAACAGATACGCAGTATTTT
CDR3aa: CASSLTDTQYF

v_gene: TRBV5-4
abundance: once
j_gene: TRBJ2-6
d_gene: TRBD2
CDR3nt: TGTGCCAGCAGCTACCCCGGGGGGGCTACCAACGTCCTGACTTTC
CDR3aa: CASSYPGGATNVLTF

v_gene: TRBV5-4
abundance: -
j_gene: TRBJ1-2
d_gene: TRBD1
CDR3nt: TGTGCCAGCAGCCTGTTAGGGACAGAACTAAACTATGGCTACACCTTC
CDR3aa: CASSLLGTELNYGYTF

v_gene: TRBV12-3/TRBV12-4
abundance: -
j_gene: TRBJ1-1
d_gene: -
CDR3nt: TGTGCCAGCAGCCTGATCCGGGATTCTGAAGCTTTCTTT
CDR3aa: CASSLIRDSEAFF

v_gene: TRBV7-9
abundance: -
j_gene: TRBJ1-1
d_gene: -
CDR3nt: TGTGCCAGCAGCGGCCTCGGGGAAGCTTTCTTT
CDR3aa: CASSGLGEAFF

v_gene: TRBV6-8
abundance: -
j_gene: TRBJ1-5
d_gene: TRBD1
CDR3nt: TGTGCCAGCGGGGACGATGACAGGGGCAATCAGCCCCAGCATTTT
CDR3aa: CASGDDDRGNQPQHF

v_gene: TRBV28
abundance: -
j_gene: TRBJ2-7
d_gene: TRBD1
CDR3nt: TGTGCCAGCAGTGCGGACAGGAACTCCTACGAGCAGTACTTC
CDR3aa: CASSADRNSYEQYF

v_gene: TRBV4-1
abundance: -
j_gene: TRBJ1-2
d_gene: -
CDR3nt: TGCGCCAGCAGCCAAGCCCAGGCGGACTATGGCTACACCTTC
CDR3aa: CASSQAQADYGYTF

v_gene: TRBV12-3/TRBV12-4
abundance: -
j_gene: TRBJ2-1
d_gene: -
CDR3nt: TGTGCCAGCAGTCCATATATTGGGGATGAGCAGTTCTTC
CDR3aa: CASSPYIGDEQFF

v_gene: TRBV4-1
abundance: -
j_gene: TRBJ2-2
d_gene: TRBD2
CDR3nt: TGCGCCAGCAGCCAGTCAGGGCTAGCGGGGAACACCGGGGAGCTGTTTTTT
CDR3aa: CASSQSGLAGNTGELFF

v_gene: TRBV5-6
abundance: -
j_gene: TRBJ2-7
d_gene: -
CDR3nt: TGTGCCAGCAGCCATTCCGAGGGAATAACTACGGGGGAGCAGTACTTC
CDR3aa: CASSHSEGITTGEQYF

v_gene: TRBV28
abundance: -
j_gene: TRBJ1-6
d_gene: -
CDR3nt: TGTGCCTCACCAGGGTCGAATTCACCCCTCCACTTT
CDR3aa: CASPGSNSPLHF

v_gene: TRBV10-2
abundance: -
j_gene: TRBJ2-1
d_gene: -
CDR3nt: TGCGCCAGCAGCCCGAGTCTTAATGAGCAGTTCTTC
CDR3aa: CASSPSLNEQFF

v_gene: TRBV28
abundance: -
j_gene: TRBJ1-2
d_gene: -
CDR3nt: TGTGCCAGCCATCACCCGGACGATAGCTATGGCTACACCTTC
CDR3aa: CASHHPDDSYGYTF

v_gene: TRBV4-2
abundance: -
j_gene: TRBJ2-2
d_gene: -
CDR3nt: TGTGCCAGCAGCCAATACACAGGGCGGCTGGCGAACACCGGGGAGCTGTTTTTT
CDR3aa: CASSQYTGRLANTGELFF

v_gene: TRBV11-2
abundance: -
j_gene: TRBJ2-7
d_gene: -
CDR3nt: TGTGCCAGCAGCTTAGAAGTCCACGAGCAGTACTTC
CDR3aa: CASSLEVHEQYF

v_gene: TRBV7-9
abundance: -
j_gene: TRBJ1-6
d_gene: -
CDR3nt: TGTGCCAGCAGCTTAGGGCAGGGATCCCCTTCACCCCTCCACTTT
CDR3aa: CASSLGQGSPSPLHF

v_gene: TRBV5-4
abundance: once
j_gene: TRBJ1-2
d_gene: -
CDR3nt: TGTGCCAGCAGCTTGTCTACAGTCTATGGCTACACCTTC
CDR3aa: CASSLSTVYGYTF

v_gene: TRBV6-5
abundance: -
j_gene: TRBJ1-4
d_gene: -
CDR3nt: TGTGCCAGCAGCCGATGGACAACAACTAATGAAAAACTGTTTTTT
CDR3aa: CASSRWTTTNEKLFF

v_gene: TRBV11-3
abundance: -
j_gene: TRBJ1-6
d_gene: -
CDR3nt: TGTGCCAGCAGCGCCTCGGGACTTTTGAATTCACCCCTCCACTTT
CDR3aa: CASSASGLLNSPLHF

v_gene: TRBV18
abundance: -
j_gene: TRBJ1-2
d_gene: -
CDR3nt: TGTGCCAGCTCACAAGACATTAGTCACAGCAAGGATGGCTACACCTTC
CDR3aa: CASSQDISHSKDGYTF

v_gene: TRBV7-6
abundance: -
j_gene: TRBJ1-1
d_gene: TRBD1
CDR3nt: TGTGCCAGCAGCGAGGACAGGGCGGACACTGAAGCTTTCTTT
CDR3aa: CASSEDRADTEAFF

v_gene: TRBV5-1
abundance: -
j_gene: TRBJ1-6
d_gene: -
CDR3nt: TGCGCCAGCAGCTTGGCCCAGGGAGAGGCACCCCTCCACTTT
CDR3aa: CASSLAQGEAPLHF

v_gene: TRBV19
abundance: -
j_gene: TRBJ1-4
d_gene: -
CDR3nt: TGTGCCAGTAGTATAATGGCAGAAAAACTGTTTTTT
CDR3aa: CASSIMAEKLFF

v_gene: TRBV20-1
abundance: -
j_gene: TRBJ1-4
d_gene: -
CDR3nt: TGCAGTGCTAAAAATAACGAAAAACTGTTTTTT
CDR3aa: CSAKNNEKLFF

v_gene: TRBV6-5
abundance: once
j_gene: TRBJ2-2
d_gene: -
CDR3nt: TGTGCCAGCAGTTACCCGGGACACAGGAACACCGGGGAGCTGTTTTTT
CDR3aa: CASSYPGHRNTGELFF

v_gene: TRBV10-3
abundance: -
j_gene: TRBJ2-6
d_gene: -
CDR3nt: TGTGCCATCAGTGCCTTGGCGGACTCTGGGGCCAACGTCCTGACTTTC
CDR3aa: CAISALADSGANVLTF

v_gene: TRBV18
abundance: -
j_gene: TRBJ2-3
d_gene: -
CDR3nt: TGTGCCAGCTCACCGGAGGTTGGCCAGGTGAGCACAGATACGCAGTATTTT
CDR3aa: CASSPEVGQVSTDTQYF

v_gene: TRBV29-1
abundance: -
j_gene: TRBJ2-7
d_gene: -
CDR3nt: TGCAGCGTTGAAGGGGTCAGGGGCGAGCAGTACTTC
CDR3aa: CSVEGVRGEQYF

v_gene: TRBV7-8
abundance: -
j_gene: TRBJ2-7
d_gene: -
CDR3nt: TGTGCCAGCAGCTTAACAGGGAAGTACGAGCAGTACTTC
CDR3aa: CASSLTGKYEQYF

v_gene: TRBV4-1
abundance: -
j_gene: TRBJ2-1
d_gene: -
CDR3nt: TGCGCCAGCAGCCAAGAGAATGAGCAGTTCTTC
CDR3aa: CASSQENEQFF

v_gene: TRBV18
abundance: -
j_gene: TRBJ2-5
d_gene: -
CDR3nt: TGTGCCAGCTCACCTTCATCTAGGGGGCAAGAGACCCAGTACTTC
CDR3aa: CASSPSSRGQETQYF